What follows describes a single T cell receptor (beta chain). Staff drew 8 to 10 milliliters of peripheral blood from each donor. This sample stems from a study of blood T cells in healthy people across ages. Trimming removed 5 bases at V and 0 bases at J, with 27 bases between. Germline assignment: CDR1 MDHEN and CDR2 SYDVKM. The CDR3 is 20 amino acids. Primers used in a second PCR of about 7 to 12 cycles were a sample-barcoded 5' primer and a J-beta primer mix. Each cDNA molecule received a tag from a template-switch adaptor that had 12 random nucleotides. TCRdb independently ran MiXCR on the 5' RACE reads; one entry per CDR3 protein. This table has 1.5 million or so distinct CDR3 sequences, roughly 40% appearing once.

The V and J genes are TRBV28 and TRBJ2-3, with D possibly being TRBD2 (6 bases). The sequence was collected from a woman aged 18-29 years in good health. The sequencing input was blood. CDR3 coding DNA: TGTGCCAGCAGTGGGCTAGGCGCGGGGCCCCTATCCACTAGCACAGATACGCAGTATTTT. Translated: CASSGLGAGPLSTSTDTQYF.